Included here is one TCR beta chain sequence, with context. This sample is drawn from a study of shared clonotypes between healthy human individuals. Samples left unsorted employed 80 million to 95 million PBMCs for genomic DNA. V lost 4 bases to trimming and J lost 0 bases, with 12 bases between them. The CDR3 has 16 residues. In germline, CDR1 is MGHDK, CDR2 SYGVNS. Using immunoSEQ multiplex PCR, the repertoire was profiled, and TCRdb retains in-frame clones only, with some absent. Found here are 500,000 to 650,000 clones, around 78% of them singletons; the top ten hold around 12%. The sample comprised PBMCs. V and J are TRBV25-1 and TRBJ1-4; perhaps TRBD1 as D (6 bases). The TCR originated in a woman aged 40 to 50 in good health. Some clones in this sample may be carry-over from other donors' samples. The CDR3 sequence: CASSAWTASTNEKLFF. The CDR3, as DNA: TGTGCCAGCAGTGCCTGGACAGCTTCAACTAATGAAAAACTGTTTTTT.